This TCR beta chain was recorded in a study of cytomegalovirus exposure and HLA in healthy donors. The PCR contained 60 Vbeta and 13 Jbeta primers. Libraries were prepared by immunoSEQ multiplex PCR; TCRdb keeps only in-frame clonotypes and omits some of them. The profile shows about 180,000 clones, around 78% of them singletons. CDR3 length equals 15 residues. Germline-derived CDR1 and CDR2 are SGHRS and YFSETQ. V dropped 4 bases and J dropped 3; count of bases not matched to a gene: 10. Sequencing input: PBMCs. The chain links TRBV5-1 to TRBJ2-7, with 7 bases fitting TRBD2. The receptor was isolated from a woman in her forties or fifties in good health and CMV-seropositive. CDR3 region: CASSPFAGEGYEQYF. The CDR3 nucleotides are TGCGCCAGCAGCCCGTTCGCGGGAGAGGGCTACGAGCAGTACTTC.